Listed below are T cell receptor beta chains from one sample, sequenced in a study of cytomegalovirus exposure and HLA in healthy donors. TCRdb's copy holds only in-frame clones and misses some; the assay was immunoSEQ multiplex PCR. The table has 150,000 to 200,000 clones, approximately 80% seen once. The sequencing sample was made of PBMCs. These receptors all come from a male donor in good health and CMV-seropositive. Both conserved end residues are part of each CDR3. The order of the fields is J gene, V gene, CDR3 protein.

j_gene: TRBJ2-7; v_gene: TRBV2; CDR3aa: CASRGQGDYEQYF
j_gene: TRBJ2-5; v_gene: TRBV5-1; CDR3aa: CASSSRETGLGETQYF
j_gene: TRBJ2-5; v_gene: TRBV18; CDR3aa: CASSLSGGETQYF
j_gene: TRBJ2-2; v_gene: TRBV5-1; CDR3aa: CASSLTSGRTGPGELFF
j_gene: TRBJ1-2; v_gene: TRBV11-3; CDR3aa: CASSLVTGRANYGYTF
j_gene: TRBJ2-1; v_gene: TRBV11-3; CDR3aa: CASSRTSGRFDEQFF
j_gene: TRBJ2-1; v_gene: TRBV10-3; CDR3aa: CAISEDYLARNEQFF
j_gene: TRBJ1-1; v_gene: TRBV18; CDR3aa: CASSPGQGNTEAFF
j_gene: TRBJ2-7; v_gene: TRBV7-9; CDR3aa: CASSSPGQGAYEQYF
j_gene: TRBJ2-6; v_gene: TRBV18; CDR3aa: CASSPGTGSGANVLTF
j_gene: TRBJ2-7; v_gene: TRBV5-4; CDR3aa: CASSFSARDEQYF
j_gene: TRBJ1-2; v_gene: TRBV7-9; CDR3aa: CASNPYFYGYTF
j_gene: TRBJ2-7; v_gene: TRBV6-4; CDR3aa: CASSVLGGYEQYF